A single sample gave rise to the 21 T cell receptor beta chains below, sequenced in a study of CD8 T cells in Susac syndrome. RNA amounts of about 0.45 to 1 ug underwent reverse transcription with random hexamers. MiXCR, run by TCRdb on the immunoSEQ multiplex PCR reads, gives a single entry per CDR3 protein. The table lists over 100,000 distinct CDR3 sequences, about 95% of them singletons. Specimen: CD4+ T cells from PBMCs. The receptor set was obtained from a human donor in good health.

The rearrangement joins TRBV29-1 to TRBJ2-3, with 8 nucleotides matching TRBD2. V gave up 4 bases and J gave up 6 bases; unmatched junction bases: 9. The CDR3 has 14 residues. The germline CDR1 and CDR2 sequences are SQVTM and ANQGSEA. The CDR3, as DNA: TGCAGCGTTGCGGGGGGGTCGGTGGTCGATACGCAGTATTTT. Translation gives CSVAGGSVVDTQYF.

The chain combines TRBV18 with TRBJ2-2, with 7 nucleotides matching TRBD2. J was trimmed by 0 bases and V by 3 bases; bases with no gene match: 1. Germline V gives CDR1 KGHSH, CDR2 LQKENI. This CDR3 is built from 15 residues. CDR3 nucleotide sequence: TGTGCCAGCTCACCGACTAGCTCGAACACCGGGGAGCTGTTTTTT. This encodes CASSPTSSNTGELFF.

The CDR3 region has the DNA TGTGCCAGCAGCTTTGGTGGGAGCGGCACCGGGGAGCTGTTTTTT. It specifies CASSFGGSGTGELFF. The chain employs TRBV7-2 and TRBJ2-2; D might be TRBD2 (5 bases). This CDR3 spans 15 amino acids. V lost 3 bases and J 4 bases, leaving 12 bases between the germline ends. Germline CDR1 and CDR2: SGHTA and FQGNSA. Together with reference TRBV7-2 and TRBJ2-2, the CDR3 gives the full variable domain: GAGVSQSPSNKVTEKGKDVELRCDPISGHTALYWYRQSLGQGLEFLIYFQGNSAPDKSGLPSDRFSAERTGGSVSTLTIQRTQQEDSAVYLCASSFGGSGTGELFFGEGSRLTVL.

The chain employs TRBV29-1 and TRBJ2-3; D uncertain. V was trimmed by 8 bases and J by 6 bases, leaving 15 bases between them. The CDR3 spans 12 residues. Germline values: CDR1 SQVTM, CDR2 ANQGSEA. The CDR3 nucleotides are TGCAGCTCCCTTCGGGTAGGGGATACGCAGTATTTT. It is translated as CSSLRVGDTQYF.

The V gene is TRBV29-1, the J gene TRBJ1-6, with 9 positions matching TRBD1. CDR3 length: 15 amino acids. The germline V gene encodes CDR1 SQVTM and CDR2 ANQGSEA. Germline trimming cut 7 bases from V and 7 bases from J; bases unmatched to any gene: 11. The CDR3 region is CSARDSGQGNSPLHF. DNA for the CDR3: TGCAGCGCGAGAGACTCCGGACAGGGGAATTCACCCCTCCACTTT.

This chain links TRBV7-9 with TRBJ2-4; 9 nucleotides align to TRBD1. This CDR3 is 15 amino acids long. Germline CDR1 and CDR2: SEHNR and FQNEAQ (reference sequence). J was trimmed by 8 bases and V by 5 bases; bases with no gene match: 10. The CDR3 bases are TGTGCCAGCAGCATCACCCGGACAGGGGCGGACATTCAGTACTTC. Translating it yields CASSITRTGADIQYF.

This rearrangement joins TRBV6-6 to TRBJ2-5, with 7 bases identical to TRBD2. Germline CDR1 MNHNY, CDR2 SVGAGI (reference sequence). This CDR3 is 14 amino acids long. Trimming at V came to 8 bases and at J to 5 bases, leaving 11 bases not matched to a gene. The CDR3: CASATGGGPETQYF. The CDR3 region has the DNA TGTGCCAGCGCAACGGGGGGAGGGCCGGAGACCCAGTACTTC.

The V gene is TRBV29-1, the J gene TRBJ2-1; D call uncertain. Germline CDR1 reads SQVTM; CDR2 reads ANQGSEA. The V and J ends lost 0 bases and 6 bases respectively, with 9 bases between them. There are 13 residues in the CDR3. This chain's CDR3 is CSVEDLRANEQFF. The CDR3, as DNA: TGCAGCGTTGAAGATCTCCGAGCCAATGAGCAGTTCTTC.

The chain is built from TRBV6-2 or TRBV6-3 and TRBJ2-1; 9 nucleotides match TRBD1. Germline V lookup: CDR1 MNHEY, CDR2 SVGEGT. The V gene end was trimmed by 4 bases and the J gene end by 12 bases; junction bases not matched to a gene: 4. The CDR3 runs to 12 residues. The CDR3 is CASSLNRGPQFF. CDR3 coding DNA: TGTGCCAGCAGTTTAAACAGGGGGCCGCAGTTCTTC.

This chain uses TRBV7-2 with TRBJ2-7; D may correspond to TRBD1 or TRBD2 (5 bases each). From germline, CDR1 is SGHTA and CDR2 FQGNSA. This CDR3 has 15 residues. The V end was cut by 3 bases, the J end by 5 bases, with 17 bases between. The CDR3 spells CASSFRGQGRHEQYF. DNA of the CDR3: TGTGCCAGCAGCTTTCGCGGGCAGGGAAGGCACGAGCAGTACTTC.

This chain uses TRBV10-3 with TRBJ2-7, with D tentatively TRBD2 (5 bases). From germline, CDR1 is ENHRY and CDR2 SYGVKD. The CDR3 is 11 amino acids. Trimming removed 4 bases at V and 5 bases at J, with 6 bases between. DNA for the CDR3: TGTGCCATCAGTGCCGGGAACGAGCAGTACTTC. Protein: CAISAGNEQYF.

The V and J genes are TRBV7-2 and TRBJ2-7; TRBD2 matches at 8 bases. Germline V gene data show CDR1 as SGHTA and CDR2 as FQGNSA. After removal of 1 base from V and 0 bases from J, the junction contained 5 bases not matched to a gene. CDR3 size: 16 residues. For the CDR3, the DNA is TGTGCCAGCAGCTTAGGGCGGGGGGTGAGCTCCTACGAGCAGTACTTC. This gives the protein CASSLGRGVSSYEQYF.

The V and J genes are TRBV30 and TRBJ2-1; 8 bases are shared with TRBD2. Per germline, CDR1 GTSNPN and CDR2 SVGIG (reference sequence). The CDR3 loop spans 13 amino acids. Trimming removed 5 bases from V and 1 base from J; junction bases left unmatched: 1. The CDR3 loop is CAWRGGSYNEQFF. CDR3 sequence (DNA): TGTGCCTGGCGCGGGGGGTCCTACAATGAGCAGTTCTTC.

A single count supports this clonotype. This rearrangement joins TRBV3-1 to TRBJ2-7; no firm D call. CDR1 LGHDT and CDR2 YNNKEL come from the germline V gene (reference sequence). The CDR3 contains 14 residues. V gave up 1 base and J gave up 3 bases, with 10 bases separating them. Written as DNA, the CDR3 is TGTGCCAGCAGCCAAGTAGGGCTAGACTACGAGCAGTACTTC. Residues: CASSQVGLDYEQYF.

V and J are TRBV5-8 and TRBJ2-3; D is uncertain. In germline, CDR1 is SGHTS, CDR2 YDEGEE. The germline V and J ends were trimmed by 4 bases and 6 bases, with 18 bases remaining between them. The CDR3 contains 15 residues. The CDR3 sequence is CASSRPGPSSDTQYF. DNA for the CDR3: TGTGCCAGCAGCCGTCCGGGCCCCTCGTCTGATACGCAGTATTTT.

The rearrangement uses TRBV9 and TRBJ2-2, with 7 bases identical to TRBD1. This CDR3 has 17 amino acids. The trim removed 8 bases at V and 7 bases at J, leaving 20 bases unmatched. Germline lookup yields CDR1 SGDLS and CDR2 YYNGEE. CDR3 DNA: TGTGCCAGTTCCGGGACAGAATCCGGCAGGAGCCTCGGGGAGCTGTTTTTT. Translated, it gives CASSGTESGRSLGELFF.

CDR3 sequence: CASKLDWYEQYF. CDR3 coding DNA: TGTGCCAGCAAGCTGGACTGGTACGAGCAGTACTTC. The genes are TRBV7-9 and TRBJ2-7; possible D gene TRBD2, 5 bases. Germline CDR1 reads SEHNR; CDR2 reads FQNEAQ (reference sequence). The CDR3 sequence is 12 residues long. V lost 7 bases, J lost 4 bases, and 11 bases lay in between.

The J gene is TRBJ2-7, the V gene TRBV3-1, with 7 bases aligning to TRBD2. V dropped 3 bases and J dropped 5; count of bases not matched to a gene: 10. The CDR3 runs 15 residues. CDR1 LGHDT and CDR2 YNNKEL come from the germline V gene (reference sequence). CDR3 in DNA: TGTGCCAGCAGCCATATGGGAGGGCCAGGTAACGAGCAGTACTTC. Its translation is CASSHMGGPGNEQYF.

The chain joins TRBV6-2 or TRBV6-3 to TRBJ1-5; D call uncertain. Looked up from germline, CDR1 is MNHEY and CDR2 is SVGEGT. V gave up 3 bases and J gave up 4 bases, with 10 bases separating them. The CDR3 loop spans 14 amino acids. DNA of the CDR3: TGTGCCAGCAGTTATCGGCAAGTGAATCAGCCCCAGCATTTT. It translates to CASSYRQVNQPQHF.

This clonotype has a handful of counts. This rearrangement joins TRBV5-6 to TRBJ2-7, with TRBD1 matching 7 bases. CDR3 length: 16 amino acids. The V segment lost 3 bases and the J segment 5 bases; nucleotides outside the gene matches: 14. Germline V gene data show CDR1 as SGHDT and CDR2 as YYEEEE. As DNA, the CDR3 is TGTGCCAGCAGCTCGATGACAGGGCGGCGCAAAAACGAGCAGTACTTC. Protein sequence: CASSSMTGRRKNEQYF. Full variable domain (outside the CDR3, taken from reference TRBV5-6 and TRBJ2-7): DAGVTQSPTHLIKTRGQQVTLRCSPKSGHDTVSWYQQALGQGPQFIFQYYEEEERQRGNFPDRFSGHQFPNYSSELNVNALLLGDSALYLCASSSMTGRRKNEQYFGPGTRLTVT.

The rearrangement links TRBV7-2 to TRBJ2-2; D is perhaps TRBD1 (5 bases). Germline-derived CDR1 and CDR2 are SGHTA and FQGNSA. Trimming took off 8 bases at V and 2 bases at J, with 21 bases between the two ends. The CDR3 sequence is 17 residues long. DNA of the CDR3: TGTGCCAGCTCCTCGCTTGTGACAGCAACCAACACCGGGGAGCTGTTTTTT. Protein product: CASSSLVTATNTGELFF.